This T cell receptor beta chain was documented in a study of shared clonotypes between healthy human individuals (dated by TCRdb to 2020 to 2021). Background on the whole study: The cohort comprised a couple of women and a few men aged 18 to 49 years. Per donor, three plates each were used for CD4 naive and CD4 memory, two for CD8 naive, and one for CD8 memory. To estimate repertoire size and how much clonotype sharing occurs between individuals, the study deeply sequenced the blood TCR repertoires of five healthy adults. To increase sequencing depth and limit assay-specific biases, TCR repertoire library preparation and sequencing were carried out by different laboratories using diverse techniques. Each donor's leukapheresis produced roughly between roughly 0.9 and 8.9 billion PBMCs. Study-level results and caveats: Because the study included a small number of donors, the genetic and exposure-history diversity represented was limited. Higher generation probabilities were observed for clonotypes shared by all four sorted-subset donors than for non-shared clonotypes. Sharing across a handful of donors was observed for approximately 5% of naive CD4, 3% to 3.5% of naive CD8, 2% to 2.5% of memory CD4, and roughly 0.4% of memory CD8 clonotypes. Pairwise subsampling led to the expectation that sequencing depth would affect the degree of clonotype sharing among donors. Incomplete sequencing was indicated by rarefaction of sorted-subset datasets, despite the large sequencing depth. Naive subsets generally had larger estimated clonotype richness than memory subsets did. Sampling was limited to blood, and TCR repertoires in tissue likely differ from TCR repertoires in blood.

Healthy HIV-negative adults with no recently reported acute infections or vaccinations were included as donors. All donors were Caucasian adults living in Nashville, Tennessee, USA. CD4+ T cells were enriched by magnetic negative selection; naive cells were then positively selected on CD45RA, and the negative fraction formed the memory subset. Blood was obtained by leukapheresis, after which PBMCs were separated by Ficoll-Histopaque density gradient centrifugation and cryopreserved in liquid nitrogen vapor phase. Analytical flow cytometry was used to check the purity and quantity of every magnetically sorted T cell population. Genomic DNA was isolated from each sorted fraction and quantified by UV absorbance on a Nanodrop 2000c. A remark on this clone: This clone's antigen is unknown. Base qualities are missing; no much larger clone stands one base away.

Using the deep immunoSEQ assay, multiplex PCR amplified TCR CDR3 regions from genomic DNA. For each cell subset, the extracted genomic DNA was distributed evenly across all wells of several immunoSEQ 96-well plates, and each plate served as one replicate. Each replicate PCR for sorted subsets received 150 to 250 ng genomic DNA, equal to about 30,000 T cell genomes. Purified libraries were measured with a Qubit 3.0 fluorometer, size-checked on a Bioanalyzer 2100, and measured again with the KAPA Library Quantification kit. Every immunoSEQ 96-well plate was sequenced on a dedicated single-read 150-cycle Illumina NextSeq 550 flow cell. Turning to the authors' computational methods: Because the immunoSEQ output included only junctional sequences and no quality scores, the filtering could not be the same as the filtering used for full-length reads. Sequences were annotated with PyIR, a Python wrapper for IgBLAST v1.9, and V/J genes and CDR3 were assigned using IMGT germline references. Reads were removed for weak V/J assignments (E-value above 1e-6), missing CDR3, stop codons, out-of-frame junctions, or ambiguous translated residues. V3J clonotypes were defined by identical inferred V gene, J gene, and CDR3 amino acid sequence. Percentage overlap between repertoires was calculated by dividing the number of shared unique clonotypes by the size of the smaller repertoire. Three approaches were used to assess repertoire richness: RTK rarefaction, the Chao1 estimator, and Recon v2.1 estimates of unobserved clonotypes. OLGA was used to compute generation probabilities for all TCRbeta clonotypes that the gDNA method yielded from a few donors. TCRdb provides this immuneACCESS table in a form limited to in-frame rearrangements. Some clones are lacking; in checked studies, under half of them reflect an unresolved V gene, and why the rest are absent is not known. V and J calls and clone size follow that table, whereas D and trimming were derived from the DNA. In all, the sample holds hundreds of thousands of clones, and less than 80% of those were seen once. The top ten hold less than 2% of the sample.

The source of this sequence is a young woman in good health. Sequenced input: memory CD4+ T cells sorted from blood. The sample's cell subset or site, from its label and the paper: CD45RA-negative fraction.

The DNA sequence is given as TGTGCCAGCAGTTCTCTCGGGACAGGGGTTGAACAGCCCCAGCATTTT. Translated, it reads CASSSLGTGVEQPQHF. This chain joins TRBV6-5 to TRBJ1-5; the central 10 bases match TRBD1. The CDR3, from cysteine to phenylalanine, totals 16 residues. The retained sequence is limited to the CDR3, 48 bases, with the frame set at the first base. Relative to germline, V is missing 4 bases and J is missing 7 bases, with 10 bases of the junction outside any gene match. Looking up the germline V gene yields CDR1 MNHEY and CDR2 SVGAGI.